This TCR beta chain originates from a study of Ad26.COV2.S vaccination and SARS-CoV-2 variants. Study as a whole: The donor participated in the COV1001 trial, in its Ad26.COV2.S arm. Study outcomes and limitations: Assessments of TCR breadth and depth may have underestimated the total T cell responses.

The treatment here: around 19 received Ad26.COV2.S at low or high dose, single or two shots; about 5 received placebo; per-sample allocation not given. It was on day 63 after the first vaccine or placebo injection that samples were taken. With respect to this clone: No antigen is known for it.

The V gene lost 2 bases and the J gene lost 4 bases, with 21 bases spanning the gap. The length of the CDR3 is 17 residues. In germline, CDR1 is SGHTA, CDR2 FQGNSA. Measured with immunoSEQ multiplex PCR; TCRdb has only the in-frame clones, and not every one. In the table there are 300,000 to 350,000 clones, almost 90% of which are singletons. The V call is TRBV7-2, the J call TRBJ2-7; D is perhaps TRBD2 (5 bases). The TCR originated in a person aged 18-60 years who received the Ad26.COV2.S COVID-19 vaccine or a placebo. Sample: peripheral blood, taken in a trial of Ad26.COV2.S vaccine versus placebo. CDR3 protein: CASSLSIKGNGIYEQYF. CDR3 DNA: TGTGCCAGCAGCTTATCAATTAAAGGGAACGGGATTTACGAGCAGTACTTC.